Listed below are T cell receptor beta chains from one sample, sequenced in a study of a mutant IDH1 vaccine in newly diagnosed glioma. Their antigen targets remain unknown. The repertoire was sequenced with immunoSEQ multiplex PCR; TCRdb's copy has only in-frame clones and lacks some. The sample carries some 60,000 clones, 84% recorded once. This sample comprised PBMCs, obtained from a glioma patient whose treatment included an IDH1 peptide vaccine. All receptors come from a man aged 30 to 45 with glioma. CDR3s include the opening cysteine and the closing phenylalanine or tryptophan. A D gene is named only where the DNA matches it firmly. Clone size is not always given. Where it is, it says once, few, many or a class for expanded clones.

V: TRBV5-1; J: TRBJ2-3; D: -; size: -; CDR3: CASSFWGRDTQYF; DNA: TGCGCCAGCAGCTTCTGGGGGAGGGATACGCAGTATTTT
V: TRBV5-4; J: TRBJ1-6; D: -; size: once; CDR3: CASSRTAWSNSPLHF; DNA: TGCGCCAGCAGCCGGACCGCCTGGAGTAATTCACCCCTCCACTTT
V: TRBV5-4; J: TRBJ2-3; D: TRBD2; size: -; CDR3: CASSQGTSGSTDTQYF; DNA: TGTGCCAGCAGCCAGGGGACTAGCGGGAGCACAGATACGCAGTATTTT
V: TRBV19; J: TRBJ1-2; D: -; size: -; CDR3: CASRTVNYGYTF; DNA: TGTGCCAGCCGAACGGTTAACTATGGCTACACCTTC
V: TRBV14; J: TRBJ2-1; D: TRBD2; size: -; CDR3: CASSLGLGMDEQFF; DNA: TGTGCCAGCAGCCTGGGACTAGGAATGGATGAGCAGTTCTTC
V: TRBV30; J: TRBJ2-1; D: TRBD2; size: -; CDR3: CAWSAGGGVNEQFF; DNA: TGTGCCTGGAGTGCGGGGGGAGGAGTAAATGAGCAGTTCTTC
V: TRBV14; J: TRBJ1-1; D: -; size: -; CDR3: CASSPTGTANTEAFF; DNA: TGTGCCAGCAGCCCGACCGGGACGGCGAACACTGAAGCTTTCTTT
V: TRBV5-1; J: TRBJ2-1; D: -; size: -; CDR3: CASSIEQGHSYNEQFF; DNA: TGCGCCAGCAGCATAGAACAGGGACATTCCTACAATGAGCAGTTCTTC
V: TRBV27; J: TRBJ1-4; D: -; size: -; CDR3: CASSLTAPRNEKLFF; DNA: TGTGCCAGCAGTTTAACGGCCCCGCGGAACGAAAAACTGTTTTTT
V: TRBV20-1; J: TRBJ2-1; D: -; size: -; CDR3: CSATAYNEQFF; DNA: TGCAGTGCTACCGCCTACAATGAGCAGTTCTTC
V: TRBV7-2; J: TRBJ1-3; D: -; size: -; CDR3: CASSTDISGNTIYF; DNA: TGTGCCAGCAGCACCGATATCTCTGGAAACACCATATATTTT
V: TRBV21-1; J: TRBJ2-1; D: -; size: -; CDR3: CASSKRVAGVREQFF; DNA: TGTGCCAGCAGCAAAAGGGTAGCGGGAGTACGGGAGCAGTTCTTC
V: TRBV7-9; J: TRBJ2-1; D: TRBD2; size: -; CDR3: CASNSGPTYNEQFF; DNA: TGTGCCAGCAATAGCGGGCCGACCTACAATGAGCAGTTCTTC
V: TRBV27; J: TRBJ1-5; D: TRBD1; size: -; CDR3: CASSFQGGNQPQHF; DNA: TGTGCCAGCAGTTTCCAGGGGGGCAATCAGCCCCAGCATTTT
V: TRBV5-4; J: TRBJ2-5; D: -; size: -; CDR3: CASSPFGSGGSQDF; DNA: TGTGCCAGCAGCCCCTTCGGGTCAGGGGGGAGCCAGGACTTC
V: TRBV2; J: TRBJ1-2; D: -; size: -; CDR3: CASSEVASHTF; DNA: TGTGCCAGCAGTGAGGTGGCATCCCACACCTTC
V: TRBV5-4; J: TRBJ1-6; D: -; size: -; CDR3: CASSLRQPGSPLHF; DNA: TGTGCCAGCAGCTTAAGGCAGCCGGGGTCACCCCTCCACTTT
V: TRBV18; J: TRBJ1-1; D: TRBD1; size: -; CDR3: CASSRSAGTDHTEAFF; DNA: TGTGCCAGCTCACGATCGGCCGGGACAGATCACACTGAAGCTTTCTTT
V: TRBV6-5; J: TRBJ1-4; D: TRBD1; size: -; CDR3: CASGRQGVEKLFF; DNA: TGTGCCAGCGGCCGACAGGGGGTCGAAAAACTGTTTTTT
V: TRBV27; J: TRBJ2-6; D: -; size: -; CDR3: CASSPQGISGANVLTF; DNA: TGTGCCAGCAGCCCTCAGGGGATAAGCGGGGCCAACGTCCTGACTTTC
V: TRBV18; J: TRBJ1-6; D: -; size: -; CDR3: CASSPVGSYNSPLHF; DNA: TGTGCCAGCTCACCGGTTGGCTCCTATAATTCACCCCTCCACTTT
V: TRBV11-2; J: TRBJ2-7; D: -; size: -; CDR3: CASSLVSSGGTGEQYF; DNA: TGTGCCAGCAGCTTAGTTTCGTCAGGGGGGACGGGGGAGCAGTACTTC
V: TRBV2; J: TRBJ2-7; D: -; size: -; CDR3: CASSWSLYEQYF; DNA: TGTGCCAGCAGCTGGAGCCTCTACGAGCAGTACTTC
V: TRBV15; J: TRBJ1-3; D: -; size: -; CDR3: CATSRETELDTIYF; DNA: TGTGCCACCAGCAGAGAGACAGAACTAGACACCATATATTTT
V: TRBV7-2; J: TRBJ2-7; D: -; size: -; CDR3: CASSFGGGSYEQYF; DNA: TGTGCCAGCAGCTTTGGGGGCGGGAGTTACGAGCAGTACTTC
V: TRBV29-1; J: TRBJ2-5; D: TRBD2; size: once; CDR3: CSVRLAGFQETQYF; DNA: TGCAGCGTTAGACTAGCGGGGTTTCAAGAGACCCAGTACTTC
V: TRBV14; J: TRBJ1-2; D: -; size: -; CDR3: CASSQGNPYGYTF; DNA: TGTGCCAGCAGCCAAGGGAACCCCTATGGCTACACCTTC
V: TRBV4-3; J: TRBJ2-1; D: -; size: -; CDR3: CASSQDVIVAGYMVNEQFF; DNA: TGCGCCAGCAGCCAAGATGTAATAGTGGCAGGGTATATGGTGAATGAGCAGTTCTTC
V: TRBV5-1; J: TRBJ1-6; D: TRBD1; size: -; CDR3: CASSSRQGGSSYNSPLHF; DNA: TGCGCCAGCAGCTCAAGACAGGGGGGAAGCTCCTATAATTCACCCCTCCACTTT
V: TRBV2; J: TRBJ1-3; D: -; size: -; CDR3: CASSDNSGNTIYF; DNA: TGTGCCAGCAGTGACAACTCTGGAAACACCATATATTTT
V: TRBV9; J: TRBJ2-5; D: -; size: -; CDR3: CASSPSGNQETQYF; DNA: TGTGCCAGCAGCCCTTCCGGGAACCAAGAGACCCAGTACTTC
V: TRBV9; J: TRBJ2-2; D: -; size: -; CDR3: CASRLDGNAGELFF; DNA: TGTGCCAGCAGGTTAGACGGAAATGCCGGGGAGCTGTTTTTT
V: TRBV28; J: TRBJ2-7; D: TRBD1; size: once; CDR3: CASSTSGTGVGEQYF; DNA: TGTGCCAGCAGTACTTCCGGGACAGGGGTAGGCGAGCAGTACTTC
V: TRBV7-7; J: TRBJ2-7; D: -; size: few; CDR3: CASSPELSLFYEQYF; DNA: TGTGCCAGCAGCCCGGAATTAAGCTTGTTCTACGAGCAGTACTTC
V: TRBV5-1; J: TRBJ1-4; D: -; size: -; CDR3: CASRYSPTTNEKLFF; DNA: TGCGCCAGCAGATACAGCCCAACAACTAATGAAAAACTGTTTTTT
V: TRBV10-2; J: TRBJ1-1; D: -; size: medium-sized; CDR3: CASRENTEAFF; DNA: TGCGCCAGCAGAGAGAACACTGAAGCTTTCTTT
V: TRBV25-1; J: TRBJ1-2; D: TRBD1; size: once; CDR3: CASSVLGQGGQGYTF; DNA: TGTGCCAGCAGTGTCTTAGGACAGGGAGGACAAGGCTACACCTTC
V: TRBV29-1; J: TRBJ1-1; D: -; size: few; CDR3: CSDLTGTNTEAFF; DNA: TGCAGCGACCTTACAGGGACGAACACTGAAGCTTTCTTT
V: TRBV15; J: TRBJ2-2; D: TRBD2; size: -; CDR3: CATSRGSGRASGTGELFF; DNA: TGTGCCACCAGCAGAGGAAGCGGGAGGGCCTCGGGCACCGGGGAGCTGTTTTTT